This entry describes one T cell receptor beta chain. A junction boundary mismatches the germline segment, possibly from a read error. The data originate from a study of tumor-infiltrating lymphocytes in primary liver carcinoma. On the study more broadly: Resecting the tumor surgically was how the patients' primary liver carcinoma was treated. Tumor stage was T1-T3 N0M0, and tumor size was roughly 4.2 to 10 cm across.

With roughly 500 ng total RNA as template and a constant-region primer, TCR beta cDNA was made. Three nested multiplex PCR rounds, a slightly modified ARM-PCR method, built the TCR beta libraries. It was with TRBV1-TRBV30 forward primers and a C-beta reverse primer that the first two PCR rounds were run, at approximately 10 cycles each. TCRdb re-called the multiplex PCR reads with MiXCR, one entry per CDR3 protein. This sample has 300,000 to 350,000 distinct CDR3 sequences; around 60% occur once, and the top ten carry 5% to 6.5%. Germline DNA was also extracted, and blood RNA derived from unsorted whole blood. This CDR3 comprises 14 residues. CDR1 is SGHAT and CDR2 is FQNNGV in the germline V gene.

This sequence originates from a man between 35 and 55 years old with primary liver carcinoma and hepatitis B virus infection. This chain connects TRBV11-2 to TRBJ2-7; 8 positions agree with TRBD2. The material sequenced was peripheral blood. CDR3 sequence (DNA): TGTACCAGCAGCTTGGGAAGGGGCCCCGGGAGGGTGTACTTC. It specifies CTSSLGRGPGRVYF.